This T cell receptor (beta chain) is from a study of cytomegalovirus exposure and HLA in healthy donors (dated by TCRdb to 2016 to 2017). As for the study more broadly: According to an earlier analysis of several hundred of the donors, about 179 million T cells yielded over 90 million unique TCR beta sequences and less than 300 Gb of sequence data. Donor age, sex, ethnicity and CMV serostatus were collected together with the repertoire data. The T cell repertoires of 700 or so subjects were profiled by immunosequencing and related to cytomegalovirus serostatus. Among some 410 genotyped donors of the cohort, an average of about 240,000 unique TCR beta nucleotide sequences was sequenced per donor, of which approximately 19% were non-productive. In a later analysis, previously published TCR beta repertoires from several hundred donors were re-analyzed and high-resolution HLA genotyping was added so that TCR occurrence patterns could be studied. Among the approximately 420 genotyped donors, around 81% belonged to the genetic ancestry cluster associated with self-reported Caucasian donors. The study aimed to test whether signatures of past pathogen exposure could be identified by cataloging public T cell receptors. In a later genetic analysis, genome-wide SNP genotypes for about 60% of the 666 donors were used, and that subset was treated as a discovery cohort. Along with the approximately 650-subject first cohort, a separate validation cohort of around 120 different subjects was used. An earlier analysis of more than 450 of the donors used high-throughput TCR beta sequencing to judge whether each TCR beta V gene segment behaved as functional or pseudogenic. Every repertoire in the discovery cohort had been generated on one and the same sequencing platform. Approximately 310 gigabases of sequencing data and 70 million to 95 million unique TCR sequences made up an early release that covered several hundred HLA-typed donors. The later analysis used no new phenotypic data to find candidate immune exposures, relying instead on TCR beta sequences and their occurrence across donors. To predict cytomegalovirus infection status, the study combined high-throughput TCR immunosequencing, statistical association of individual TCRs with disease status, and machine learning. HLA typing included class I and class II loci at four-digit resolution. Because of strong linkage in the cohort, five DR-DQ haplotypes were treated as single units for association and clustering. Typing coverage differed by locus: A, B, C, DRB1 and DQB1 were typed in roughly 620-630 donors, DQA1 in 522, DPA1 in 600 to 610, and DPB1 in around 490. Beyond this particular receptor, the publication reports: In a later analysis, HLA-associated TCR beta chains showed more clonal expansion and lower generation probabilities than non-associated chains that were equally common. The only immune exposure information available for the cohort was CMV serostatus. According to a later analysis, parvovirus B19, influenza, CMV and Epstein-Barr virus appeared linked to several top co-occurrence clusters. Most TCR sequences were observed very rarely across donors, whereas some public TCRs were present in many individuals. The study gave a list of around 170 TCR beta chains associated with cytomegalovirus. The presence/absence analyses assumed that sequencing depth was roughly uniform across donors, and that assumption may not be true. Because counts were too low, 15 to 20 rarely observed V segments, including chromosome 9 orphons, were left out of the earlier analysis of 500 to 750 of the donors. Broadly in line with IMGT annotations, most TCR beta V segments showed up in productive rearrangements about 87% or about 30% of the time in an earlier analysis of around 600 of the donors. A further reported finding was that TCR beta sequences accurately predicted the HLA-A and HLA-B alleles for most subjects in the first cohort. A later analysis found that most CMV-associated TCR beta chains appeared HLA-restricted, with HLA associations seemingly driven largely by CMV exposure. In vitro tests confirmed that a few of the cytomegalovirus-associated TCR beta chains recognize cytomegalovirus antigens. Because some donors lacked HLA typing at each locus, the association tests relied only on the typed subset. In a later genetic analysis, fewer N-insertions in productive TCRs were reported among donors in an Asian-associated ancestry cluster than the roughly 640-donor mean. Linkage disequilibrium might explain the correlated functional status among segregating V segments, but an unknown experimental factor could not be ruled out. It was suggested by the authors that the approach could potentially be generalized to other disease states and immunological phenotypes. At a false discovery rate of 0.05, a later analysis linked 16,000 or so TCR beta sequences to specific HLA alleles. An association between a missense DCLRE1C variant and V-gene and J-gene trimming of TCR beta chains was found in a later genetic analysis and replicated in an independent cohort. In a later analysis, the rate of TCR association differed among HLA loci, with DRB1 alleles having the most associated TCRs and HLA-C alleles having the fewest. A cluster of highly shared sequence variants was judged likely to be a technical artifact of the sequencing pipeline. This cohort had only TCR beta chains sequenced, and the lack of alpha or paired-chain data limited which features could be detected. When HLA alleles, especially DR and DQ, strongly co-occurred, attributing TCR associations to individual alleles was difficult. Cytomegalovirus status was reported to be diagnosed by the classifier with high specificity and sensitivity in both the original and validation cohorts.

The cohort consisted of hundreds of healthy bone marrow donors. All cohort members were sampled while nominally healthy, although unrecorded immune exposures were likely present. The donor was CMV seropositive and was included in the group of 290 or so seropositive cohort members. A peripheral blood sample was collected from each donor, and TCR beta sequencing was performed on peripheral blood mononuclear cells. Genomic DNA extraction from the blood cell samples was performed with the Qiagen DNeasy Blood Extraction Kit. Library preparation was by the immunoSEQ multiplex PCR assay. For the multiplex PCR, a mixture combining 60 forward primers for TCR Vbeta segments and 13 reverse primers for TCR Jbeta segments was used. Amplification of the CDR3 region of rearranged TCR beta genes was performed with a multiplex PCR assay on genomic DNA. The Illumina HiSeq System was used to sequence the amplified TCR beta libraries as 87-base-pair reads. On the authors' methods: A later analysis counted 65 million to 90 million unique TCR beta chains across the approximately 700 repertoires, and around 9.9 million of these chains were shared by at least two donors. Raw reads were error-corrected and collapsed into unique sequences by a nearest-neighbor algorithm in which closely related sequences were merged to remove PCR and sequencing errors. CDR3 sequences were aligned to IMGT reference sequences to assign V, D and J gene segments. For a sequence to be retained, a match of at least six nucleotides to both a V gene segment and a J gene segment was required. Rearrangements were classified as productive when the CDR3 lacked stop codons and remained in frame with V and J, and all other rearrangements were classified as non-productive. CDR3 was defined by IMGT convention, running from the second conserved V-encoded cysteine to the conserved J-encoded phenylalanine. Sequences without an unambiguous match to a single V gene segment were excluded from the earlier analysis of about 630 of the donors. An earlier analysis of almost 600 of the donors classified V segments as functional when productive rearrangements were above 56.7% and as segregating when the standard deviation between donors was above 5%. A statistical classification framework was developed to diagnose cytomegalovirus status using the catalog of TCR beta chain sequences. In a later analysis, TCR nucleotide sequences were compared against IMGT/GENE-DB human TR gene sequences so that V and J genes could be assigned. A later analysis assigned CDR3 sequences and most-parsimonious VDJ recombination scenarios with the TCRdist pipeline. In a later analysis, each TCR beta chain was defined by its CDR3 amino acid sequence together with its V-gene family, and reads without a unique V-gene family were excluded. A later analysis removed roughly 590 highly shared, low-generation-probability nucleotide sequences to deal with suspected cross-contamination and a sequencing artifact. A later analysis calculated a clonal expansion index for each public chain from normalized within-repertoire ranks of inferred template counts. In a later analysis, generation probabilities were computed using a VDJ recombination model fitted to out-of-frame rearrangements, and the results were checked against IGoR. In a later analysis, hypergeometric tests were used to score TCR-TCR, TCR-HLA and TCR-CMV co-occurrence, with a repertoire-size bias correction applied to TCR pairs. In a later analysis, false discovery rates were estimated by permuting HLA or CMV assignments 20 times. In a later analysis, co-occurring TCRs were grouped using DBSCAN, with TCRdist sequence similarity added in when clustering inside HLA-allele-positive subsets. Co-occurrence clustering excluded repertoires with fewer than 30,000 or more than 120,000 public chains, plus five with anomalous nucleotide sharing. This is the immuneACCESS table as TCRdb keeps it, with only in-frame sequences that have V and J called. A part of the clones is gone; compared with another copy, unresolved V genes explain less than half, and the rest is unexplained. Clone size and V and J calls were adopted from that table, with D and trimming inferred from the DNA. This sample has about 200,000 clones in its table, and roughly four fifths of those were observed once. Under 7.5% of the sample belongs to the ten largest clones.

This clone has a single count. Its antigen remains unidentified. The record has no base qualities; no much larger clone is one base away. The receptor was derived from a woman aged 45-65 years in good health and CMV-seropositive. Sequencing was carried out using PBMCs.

The nucleotide sequence is given as TGTGCCTCCGGACACCCCCGCGATGTGCAGTATTTT. The resulting protein is CASGHPRDVQYF. The chain was built from TRBV10-3 and TRBJ2-3, and the D gene may be TRBD1, 5 bases matching. According to the germline V gene, CDR1 reads ENHRY and CDR2 reads SYGVKD. From the cysteine through the phenylalanine, the CDR3 covers 12 amino acids. The read is trimmed to its CDR3 DNA, 36 bases read in frame from base 1. V gives up 11 bases and J gives up 11 bases, and the segment between their germline ends measures 20 bases.